Sequencing of this T cell receptor beta chain was carried out in a study of T cell repertoires in cytomegalovirus infection. Across the whole study: Public signatures in TCR beta pointed to CMV infection and matching HLA type.

Study-level points and caveats: Cumulative public TCR beta family frequency identified CMV carriers with the relevant HLA. It was HLA-C-restricted CMV-specific TCR beta clonotypes that dominated the response ex vivo.

Concerning this clonotype: Its antigen is still unknown.

This CDR3 contains 15 residues. Looked up from germline, CDR1 is SGHVS and CDR2 is FNYEAQ. Unmatched junction bases numbered 16, after V lost 9 bases and J lost 6 bases. A single record per CDR3 protein comes from TCRdb applying MiXCR to the reads. Counted here are some 230,000 distinct CDR3 sequences, 22% occurring once; the ten biggest clones make up 15% to 20%. Source material: CD8+ T cells from PBMCs. The genes are TRBV7-6 and TRBJ2-7; 8 positions agree with TRBD1. The receptor's source is a human donor in good health (CMV status not recorded). Some clones in this sample may be carry-over from other donors' samples. The DNA of the CDR3 is TGTGCCAGAAGTCCCTGGACAGGGCCGTCTCGCGAGCAGTACTTC. This gives the protein CARSPWTGPSREQYF.